This T cell receptor (beta chain) was recovered during a study of patients and donors after allogeneic stem cell transplantation (dated by TCRdb to the early 2020s). This clonotype has a handful of counts. Its antigen has not been determined. The input lacks base qualities; no much larger clone sits a single base away. Libraries were built with RT-PCR. Sequencing took place on a NextSeq 550. TCRdb took the public reads, trimmed them with fastp at Q25, ran MiXCR for clone calling and kept in-frame beta chains. Every entry covers one CDR3 protein and lists the most common genes and DNA from its rows. Counted in this sample were about 110,000 distinct CDR3 sequences; 35% to 45% of them appeared once. The top ten clones comprise around 30% of the sample. CDR1 and CDR2 are drawn from the germline V gene (reference sequence): MNHEY, SMNVEV. V was cut back by 3 bases and J by 4 bases, leaving a gap of 10 bases between them. The CDR3 runs 14 residues from the cysteine to the phenylalanine. Solely the CDR3 DNA is kept, with 42 bases framed from the first base.

The sequenced sample was blood, either unsorted or a sorted T cell fraction (not recorded which). The rearranged chain carries TRBV27 and TRBJ1-5; the D gene is perhaps TRBD1, from 6 matching bases. The sequence came from a human donor who was either an allogeneic HSCT recipient or a stem cell or donor lymphocyte infusion donor (not recorded which). It is not recorded whose cells these are; they may come from a transplant donor. In nucleotide form, the sequence is TGTGCCAGCAGTTTCTCAGGGGAGAATCAGCCCCAGCATTTT. This yields the protein CASSFSGENQPQHF.